One TCR beta chain is described in this entry. The sample holds one count of this clone. The antigen this receptor binds is unknown. No base qualities exist here, and no much larger clone lies one base off it. Using the deep immunoSEQ assay, multiplex PCR amplified TCR CDR3 regions from genomic DNA. Genomic DNA extracted from each cell subset was distributed evenly over all wells of several immunoSEQ 96-well plates, and each plate served as one replicate. For unsorted PBMC, each replicate PCR was loaded with 300 to 350 ng genomic DNA, equivalent to about 30,000 T cell genomes. Genomic DNA from unsorted PBMC was sequenced over ten immunoSEQ deep assay plates. Purified libraries were quantified with a Qubit 3.0 fluorometer, sized on a Bioanalyzer 2100, and re-quantified with the KAPA Library Quantification kit. Each immunoSEQ 96-well plate was sequenced on its own single-read 150-cycle Illumina NextSeq 550 flow cell. Per the source publication's procedure: Because the immunoSEQ output held only junctional sequences and lacked quality scores, the filtering could not match the filtering applied to full-length reads. To assign V/J genes and CDR3, sequences were annotated against IMGT germline references using PyIR, a Python wrapper for IgBLAST v1.9. Reads were removed for weak V/J assignments (E-value above 1e-6), missing CDR3, stop codons, out-of-frame junctions, or ambiguous translated residues. V3J clonotypes were defined as sequences sharing an identical inferred V gene, J gene, and CDR3 amino acid sequence. Percentage overlap between repertoires was calculated by dividing the number of shared unique clonotypes by the size of the smaller repertoire. Richness of each repertoire was evaluated using RTK rarefaction, the Chao1 estimator, and Recon v2.1 estimates of unobserved clonotypes. TCRdb holds this immuneACCESS table with in-frame rearrangements only. Some clones are missing; in checked studies, unresolved V genes explain under half, and the rest has no known cause. The V and J calls and the clone size are those of that table, but D and trimming were determined from the DNA. This sample lists about 490,000 clones; around 73% were detected once. The ten most abundant clones make up 12% of the sample.

The donors were healthy, HIV-negative adults with no recently reported acute infections or vaccinations. Every donor was a Caucasian adult living in Nashville, Tennessee, USA. In the unsorted samples, 85 million to 100 million PBMCs were counted, and genomic DNA was extracted using the QIAamp DNA Blood Mini kit. Blood was obtained by leukapheresis, after which PBMCs were separated by Ficoll-Histopaque density gradient centrifugation and cryopreserved in liquid nitrogen vapor phase. The sample is drawn from a study of shared clonotypes between healthy human individuals (dated by TCRdb to the early 2020s). Background for the entire study: The cohort comprised a couple of women and three men aged 18 to 49 years. Blood TCR repertoires of a handful of healthy adults were deeply sequenced to estimate repertoire size and the extent of clonotype sharing between individuals. To increase sequencing depth and limit assay-specific biases, TCR repertoire library preparation and sequencing were carried out by different laboratories using diverse techniques. Between about 0.94 and 8.9 billion PBMCs per donor were obtained by leukapheresis.

A distance of 16 bases separates the germline ends of V and J, which lose 4 bases and 3 bases respectively. The germline V gene encodes CDR1 SGHNT and CDR2 YYREEE (reference sequence). The CDR3 contains 15 residues, cysteine and phenylalanine counted. Only the CDR3 portion is preserved as DNA: 45 bases, with reading frame beginning at the first base. Results the study describes overall, beyond this receptor: Sampling was restricted to blood, and TCR repertoires in tissues likely differ from the TCR repertoires found in blood. Based on pairwise subsampling, the degree of clonotype sharing among donors was expected to be affected by sequencing depth. The genetic and exposure-history diversity represented was limited by the small number of donors.

The chain is assembled from TRBV5-4 and TRBJ1-2; the D gene is not confidently resolved. This receptor was obtained from a woman aged 40 to 50 in good health. Some clones in this sample may be carry-over from other donors' samples. The specimen was PBMCs. The DNA sequence follows: TGTGCCAGCAGCGCTTACAGTAACGATCACTATGGCTACACCTTC. The encoded protein is CASSAYSNDHYGYTF.